The sequence of this T cell receptor (beta chain) was determined in a study of identical twins. Study-wide results and caveats: For zero-insertion analyses, partial confounding could come from invariant MAIT and iNKT cells.

J gave up 4 bases and V 4 bases, and 9 bases lay outside the gene matches. The CDR3 extends over 16 amino acids. Germline V gene sequence: CDR1 SEHNR, CDR2 FQNEAQ (reference sequence). As to this clonotype: Its antigen is currently unknown.

A single record per CDR3 protein comes from TCRdb applying MiXCR to the 5' RACE reads. The sample comprises roughly 1.6 million distinct CDR3 sequences, about 32% of which are singletons, and about 0.25% rests with the top ten. V and J are TRBV7-9 and TRBJ2-1; 8 bases fit TRBD1. The TCR was taken from a newborn girl in good health. The sample taken for sequencing was cord blood. The DNA of the CDR3 is TGTGCCAGCAGCTCCCCGGACAGGGCCCCTTACAATGAGCAGTTCTTC. As protein: CASSSPDRAPYNEQFF.